This TCR beta chain is drawn from a study of shared clonotypes between healthy human individuals. Both subsets, CD45RA+ naive and CD45RA-negative memory, were split from the CD4+ cells. The run depth of the assay was deep. Genomic DNA belonging to each subset was distributed in equal measure over several immunoSEQ plates. Per sorted-subset replicate PCR, input was 200 to 250 ng DNA, representing tens of thousands of T cell genomes. Using immunoSEQ multiplex PCR, the repertoire was profiled, and TCRdb retains in-frame clones only, with some absent. There are over a million clones in the sample; about 84% occur only once, and under 0.6% lies in the top ten. Germline V gives CDR1 MNHNY, CDR2 SVGAGI (reference sequence). This CDR3 spans 13 amino acids. V shed 6 bases and J 5 bases; nucleotides not matched to a gene: 7.

The specimen was memory CD4+ T cells from PBMCs. Subset here: CD45RA-negative fraction. The receptor's source is a man younger than 35 in good health. Some clones in this sample may be carry-over from other donors' samples. The chain has TRBV6-6 and TRBJ2-7, with TRBD1 identical over 7 bases. The CDR3 coding sequence is TGTGCCAGCAGGGAGACAGGGCCCCACGAGCAGTACTTC. Translation: CASRETGPHEQYF.